This entry is about one T cell receptor (beta chain). The germline V gene has CDR1 LGHDT and CDR2 YNNKEL (reference sequence). With 1 base clipped from V and 6 bases from J, the junction kept 7 bases outside the gene matches. CDR3 size: 16 residues. This record belongs to a study of early T cells in non-severe SARS-CoV-2 infection. Across the study: Chains were not paired, and sequencing was done on bulk RNA from unsorted whole blood.

Attachment of unique molecular identifiers to individual cDNA molecules was performed. TCRdb fed the 5' RACE reads into MiXCR, producing one record per CDR3 protein. The table records 98,000 or so distinct CDR3 sequences, over 9.5% of them present only once. The J gene is TRBJ2-7, the V gene TRBV3-1, with TRBD1 matching 12 bases. This material consisted of whole blood, taken at baseline. The receptor comes from an adult who was a healthcare worker with PCR-confirmed SARS-CoV-2 infection or an uninfected control (not recorded which). The CDR3 spells CASSQALRDRGREQYF. The CDR3 coding sequence is TGTGCCAGCAGCCAAGCGCTTCGGGACAGGGGGCGCGAGCAGTACTTC.